This T cell receptor (beta chain) was sequenced in a study of blood T cells in healthy people across ages. Primed by a sample-barcoded 5' primer and a J-beta primer mix, a second PCR proceeded for about 7 to 11 cycles. Each cDNA was tagged by a template-switch adaptor containing 12 random nucleotides. All samples gave at least 2.5 million CDR3-containing paired-end reads. TCRdb reprocessed the 5' RACE reads with MiXCR, giving one entry per CDR3 protein. The sample holds more than 800,000 distinct CDR3 sequences, under 35% seen once. In this sample, this clonotype turned up many times. Its target is unknown. Findings and caveats of the study: Researchers said unsorted PBMCs prevented a conclusive naive versus antigen-experienced comparison. Greater diversity and more naive CD4+ cells were seen in long-lived donors than in aged donors.

The clonotype comes from a woman older than 75 in good health. The material sequenced was blood.

This CDR3 reads CASSLDRGGGRTLHF. Written as DNA, the CDR3 is TGTGCCAGCAGCCTGGACAGGGGAGGCGGGCGAACCCTCCACTTT. The chain is built from TRBV7-2 and TRBJ1-6; 9 nucleotides match TRBD1. Trimming took 5 bases from V and 14 from J; bases not matched to a gene: 13. Germline assignment: CDR1 SGHTA and CDR2 FQGNSA. The CDR3 covers 15 residues.